The TCR beta chain under discussion was sequenced for a study of T cells in Graves' hyperthyroidism and ophthalmopathy. CDR1 and CDR2 from the germline V gene are LGHDT and YNNKEL (reference sequence). This CDR3 has 15 amino acids. V gave up 4 bases and J gave up 0 bases; unmatched junction bases: 5. As concerns this clonotype: A much larger clonotype is one base distant, so this may be a read error.

Amplification of TCR beta CDR3 regions used RNA as the template. A first-round RT-PCR of the TCR CDR3 used the HTBI primer set. TCRdb passed the multiplex PCR reads through MiXCR, listing each CDR3 protein once. The sample has hundreds of thousands of distinct CDR3 sequences, 14% seen once. Hyperthyroidism in the patients, aged 18 to 65, was newly diagnosed and under 2 months in duration. Input material: blood. V is TRBV3-1 and J is TRBJ1-1; 7 nucleotides line up with TRBD1. This TCR derives from a woman under 30 with Graves' hyperthyroidism. This CDR3 reads CASSPGDRLNTEAFF. As DNA, the CDR3 is TGTGCCAGCAGCCCCGGGGACAGACTGAACACTGAAGCTTTCTTT.